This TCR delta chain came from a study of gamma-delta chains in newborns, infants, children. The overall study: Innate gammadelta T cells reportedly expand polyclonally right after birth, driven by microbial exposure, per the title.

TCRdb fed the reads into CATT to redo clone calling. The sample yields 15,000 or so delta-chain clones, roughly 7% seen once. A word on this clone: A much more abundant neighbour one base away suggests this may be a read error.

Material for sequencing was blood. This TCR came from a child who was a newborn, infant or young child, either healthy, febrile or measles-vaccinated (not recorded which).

The CDR3 coding sequence is TGTGCCTGTGACACCGTACTGGGGGGTATCTCCTGGGACACCCGACAGATGTTTTTC. Protein: CACDTVLGGISWDTRQMFF. The chain carries TRDV2 and TRDJ3, with TRDD3 matching 8 bases. Per germline, CDR1 GEAIGNYY and CDR2 EKD. V shed 0 bases, J shed 0 bases, and the junction held 6 bases outside the gene matches. CDR3 length equals 19 residues.